These 16 T cell receptor beta chains originate from one sample sequenced in a study of blood T cell repertoires in COVID-19 (dated by TCRdb to 2018 to 2021). The library was made by the immunoSEQ multiplex PCR assay. Imported from immuneACCESS, the table was reduced by TCRdb to in-frame sequences with V and J called. These copies leave out some clones; in studies compared against another copy, an unresolved V gene accounts for under half, and the cause of the remainder is not known. Across this sample there are around 250,000 clones, with approximately 84% seen only once. The ten biggest clones cover around 1.9% of the sample. Source material: peripheral blood. The receptors derive from a woman aged 80 or over with acute or convalescent COVID-19.

The chain carries TRBV4-2 and TRBJ2-1; 7 bases are shared with TRBD2. Germline CDR1 and CDR2: LGHNA and YNFKEQ. V trimming: 2 bases; J trimming: 5 bases; junction bases outside the gene matches: 12. The length of the CDR3 is 17 residues. This CDR3 reads CASSQNQWDYEDNEQFF. The CDR3, as DNA: TGTGCCAGCAGCCAAAATCAGTGGGACTACGAGGACAATGAGCAGTTCTTC.

The CDR3 DNA follows: TGCGCCAGCAGCCAAGCCCGACAGGTTGAAGCTTTCTTT. Residues: CASSQARQVEAFF. This rearrangement joins TRBV4-3 to TRBJ1-1; TRBD1 is a possible D gene (6 bases). The CDR3 is 13 amino acids. The V end lost 1 base, the J end lost 7 bases, and 10 bases lay between the germline ends. Germline V gene data show CDR1 as LGHNA and CDR2 as YSLEER.

The rearrangement links TRBV5-1 to TRBJ1-2; D perhaps matches TRBD1 (6 bases). Germline V gene data show CDR1 as SGHRS and CDR2 as YFSETQ. This CDR3 comprises 14 residues. Trimming took 0 bases from V and 1 from J, leaving 7 bases between them. The CDR3 DNA follows: TGCGCCAGCAGCTTGGTAGGGGGTAACTATGGCTACACCTTC. Encoded protein: CASSLVGGNYGYTF. The entire variable domain, with the rest obtained from reference TRBV5-1 and TRBJ1-2, is as follows: KAGVTQTPRYLIKTRGQQVTLSCSPISGHRSVSWYQQTPGQGLQFLFEYFSETQRNKGNFPGRFSGRQFSNSRSEMNVSTLELGDSALYLCASSLVGGNYGYTFGSGTRLTVV.

This sequence joins TRBV15 and TRBJ1-6; 8 bases align to TRBD1. The CDR3 loop spans 15 amino acids. The J segment lost 2 bases and the V segment lost 5 bases, leaving 2 bases of the junction unmatched. Germline CDR1 reads LNHNV; CDR2 reads YYDKDF (reference sequence). Here the CDR3 reads CATSGDRTYNSPLHF. CDR3 sequence (DNA): TGTGCCACCAGCGGGGACAGGACCTATAATTCACCCCTCCACTTT.

This chain uses TRBV6-4 with TRBJ1-2; TRBD1 aligns across 9 bases. CDR1 and CDR2 from the germline V gene are MRHNA and SNTAGT. J was trimmed by 3 bases and V by 7 bases; bases with no gene match: 6. CDR3 length: 14 amino acids. Here the CDR3 reads CASKPGQGHYGYTF. The CDR3 nucleotides are TGTGCCAGCAAGCCGGGACAGGGCCACTATGGCTACACCTTC.

This sequence joins TRBV5-5 and TRBJ2-6; 9 bases are shared with TRBD1. CDR1 is SGHKS and CDR2 is YYEKEE in the germline V gene (reference sequence). J lost 4 bases, V lost 4 bases, and 9 bases had no gene match. This CDR3 is built from 17 residues. CDR3 sequence (DNA): TGTGCCAGCAGCATTGCCGGGACAGGGTCCGGGGCCAACGTCCTGACTTTC. This gives the protein CASSIAGTGSGANVLTF.

The rearrangement joins TRBV25-1 to TRBJ1-2; D might be TRBD1 (6 bases). V lost 3 bases, J lost 5 bases, and 13 bases lay in between. The CDR3 has 14 amino acids. Germline-derived CDR1 and CDR2 are MGHDK and SYGVNS. CDR3 sequence reads: CASSDPDRIYGYTF. The CDR3 DNA is TGTGCCAGCAGTGACCCTGACAGGATATATGGCTACACCTTC.

CDR3 protein: CASSLPGGGLETQYF. The CDR3 nucleotides are TGTGCCAGCAGTCTCCCGGGGGGGGGCTTAGAGACCCAGTACTTC. V is TRBV28 and J is TRBJ2-5, with 8 bases matching TRBD2. The CDR3 spans 15 residues. Germline V gene sequence: CDR1 MDHEN, CDR2 SYDVKM. The J segment lost 4 bases and the V segment lost 5 bases, leaving 9 bases of the junction unmatched. Supplemented by reference TRBV28 and TRBJ2-5, the full variable domain reads DVKVTQSSRYLVKRTGEKVFLECVQDMDHENMFWYRQDPGLGLRLIYFSYDVKMKEKGDIPEGYSVSREKKERFSLILESASTNQTSMYLCASSLPGGGLETQYFGPGTRLLVL.

This clone is a singleton in its sample. V gene TRBV5-1 combines with J gene TRBJ1-6, with a possible D match to TRBD1 (5 bases). The V end was cut by 2 bases, the J end by 8 bases, with 14 bases between. The CDR3 spans 15 residues. Germline CDR1 SGHRS, CDR2 YFSETQ. The CDR3 sequence: CASSFSGTGDSPLHF. CDR3 sequence (DNA): TGCGCCAGCAGCTTCTCCGGGACGGGAGATTCACCCCTCCACTTT.

The sample holds a few counts of this clone. The chain uses TRBV19 and TRBJ1-1; D gene ambiguous. Trimming shortened V by 3 bases and J by 1 base, and 6 bases separated the two germline ends. Germline lookup yields CDR1 LNHDA and CDR2 SQIVND (reference sequence). CDR3 length: 13 amino acids. CDR3 loop: CASSMNKNTEAFF. The CDR3 DNA sequence: TGTGCCAGTAGTATGAACAAGAACACTGAAGCTTTCTTT. The full variable domain, rest sourced from reference TRBV19 and TRBJ1-1, is DGGITQSPKYLFRKEGQNVTLSCEQNLNHDAMYWYRQDPGQGLRLIYYSQIVNDFQKGDIAEGYSVSREKKESFPLTVTSAQKNPTAFYLCASSMNKNTEAFFGQGTRLTVV.

CDR3 sequence reads: CASSNRGRGTDTQYF. CDR3 coding DNA: TGTGCCAGTAGCAACAGGGGGCGAGGCACAGATACGCAGTATTTT. The chain employs TRBV19 and TRBJ2-3; 9 bases fit TRBD1. The CDR3 runs to 15 residues. Per the germline V gene, CDR1 is LNHDA and CDR2 is SQIVND (reference sequence). V gave up 6 bases and J gave up 1 base; unmatched junction bases: 5.

V gene TRBV6-1 combines with J gene TRBJ2-5; D remains ambiguous. The V end was cut by 1 base, the J end by 5 bases, with 8 bases between. The germline gives CDR1 MNHNS, CDR2 SASEGT. The CDR3 consists of 13 residues. The CDR3 coding sequence is TGTGCCAGCAGTGAAGGGCTTCCCGAGACCCAGTACTTC. Its protein product is CASSEGLPETQYF.

The chain employs TRBV30 and TRBJ2-7; 10 nucleotides align to TRBD1. Losses at the gene ends were 6 bases for V and 7 bases for J; bases not matched to a gene: 15. This CDR3 contains 15 residues. Per germline, CDR1 GTSNPN and CDR2 SVGIG (reference sequence). The CDR3, as DNA: TGTGCCTGTCAAGTCCGGGACAGGGGAAGACGGGAGCAGTACTTC. Translated: CACQVRDRGRREQYF.

V gene TRBV11-3 combines with J gene TRBJ2-3; weak D call: TRBD1 (5 bases). Germline V CDR1 and CDR2: SGHNT, YENEEA. This CDR3 has 14 residues. Trimming pared 1 base from V and 4 bases from J, leaving 9 bases between. CDR3 bases: TGTGCCAGCAGCTTAGGCCAGGGTTCAGATACGCAGTATTTT. Translated: CASSLGQGSDTQYF.

This chain joins TRBV27 and TRBJ2-1; 11 bases agree with TRBD2. The germline gives CDR1 MNHEY, CDR2 SMNVEV (reference sequence). This CDR3 is built from 16 residues. The trim removed 5 bases at V and 1 base at J, leaving 4 bases unmatched. CDR3 loop: CASSRSSGRSYNEQFF. CDR3 sequence (DNA): TGTGCCAGCAGTAGATCTAGCGGGAGGTCCTACAATGAGCAGTTCTTC.

The chain couples TRBV7-9 to TRBJ1-6; 8 bases fit TRBD1. Unmatched junction bases numbered 13, after V lost 5 bases and J lost 10 bases. CDR1 SEHNR and CDR2 FQNEAQ come from the germline V gene (reference sequence). The CDR3 contains 16 residues. CDR3 sequence (DNA): TGTGCCAGCAGCCGACATCGCGGACAGGGTCTCTCACCCCTCCACTTT. Translating it yields CASSRHRGQGLSPLHF. The variable domain in full, with the rest retrieved from reference TRBV7-9 and TRBJ1-6, is DTGVSQNPRHKITKRGQNVTFRCDPISEHNRLYWYRQTLGQGPEFLTYFQNEAQLEKSRLLSDRFSAERPKGSFSTLEIQRTEQGDSAMYLCASSRHRGQGLSPLHFGNGTRLTVT.